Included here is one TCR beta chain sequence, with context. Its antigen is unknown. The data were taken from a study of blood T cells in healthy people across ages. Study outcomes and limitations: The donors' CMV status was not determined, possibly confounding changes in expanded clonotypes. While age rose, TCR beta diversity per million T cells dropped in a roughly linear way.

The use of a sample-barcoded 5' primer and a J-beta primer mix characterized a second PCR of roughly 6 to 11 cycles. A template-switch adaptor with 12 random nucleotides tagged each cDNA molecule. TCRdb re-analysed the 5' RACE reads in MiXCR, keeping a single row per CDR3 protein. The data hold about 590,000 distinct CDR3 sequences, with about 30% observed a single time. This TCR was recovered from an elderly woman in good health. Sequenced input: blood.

The CDR3: CSADGPPGAFF. The DNA of the CDR3 is TGCAGTGCAGATGGGCCCCCTGGGGCTTTCTTT. This chain joins TRBV20-1 and TRBJ1-1, with D unclear. V was pared by 6 bases and J by 11 bases, with 16 bases between. Germline assignment: CDR1 DFQATT and CDR2 SNEGSKA (reference sequence). The CDR3 spans 11 residues.